The 23 T cell receptor beta chains listed next were all sequenced from one sample in a study of blood T cell repertoires in COVID-19. Assay used: immunoSEQ multiplex PCR; TCRdb lists only in-frame clones, some missing. The sample includes roughly 100,000 clones, roughly 81% of them seen just once. Source material: peripheral blood. These receptors were obtained from a woman aged 70-85 years with acute or convalescent COVID-19.

This rearrangement joins TRBV28 to TRBJ2-7; TRBD2 aligns across 7 bases. V shed 3 bases, J shed 2 bases, and the junction held 4 bases outside the gene matches. The CDR3 has 14 amino acids. Germline CDR1 MDHEN, CDR2 SYDVKM. CDR3 sequence reads: CASSLPGLPYEQYF. Written as DNA, the CDR3 is TGTGCCAGCAGTTTGCCGGGACTACCCTACGAGCAGTACTTC.

The chain uses TRBV6-2 or TRBV6-3 and TRBJ1-1; no definite D call. The V end was cut by 3 bases, the J end by 1 base, with 12 bases between. Germline V gene data show CDR1 as MNHEY and CDR2 as SVGEGT. There are 15 residues in the CDR3. CDR3 sequence reads: CASSYYSRRNTEAFF. The CDR3 DNA sequence: TGTGCCAGCAGTTATTACTCACGGAGGAACACTGAAGCTTTCTTT.

The chain couples TRBV11-2 to TRBJ1-6; TRBD1 matches 9 bases. The junction had 9 bases not matched to a gene; V was cut back by 5 bases and J by 1 base. Germline loops: CDR1 SGHAT, CDR2 FQNNGV. The CDR3 extends over 18 amino acids. CDR3 sequence (DNA): TGTGCCAGCAGCCCGGGGACAGGGAGTTTTTCCTATAATTCACCCCTCCACTTT. Its translation: CASSPGTGSFSYNSPLHF.

The chain recombines TRBV27 with TRBJ1-1, with TRBD1 matching over 7 bases. Trimming took 2 bases from V and 4 from J; bases not matched to a gene: 1. Germline V gene data show CDR1 as MNHEY and CDR2 as SMNVEV (reference sequence). This CDR3 has 13 amino acids. The CDR3 is CASSLQGVTEAFF. The CDR3 nucleotides are TGTGCCAGCAGTTTACAGGGGGTCACTGAAGCTTTCTTT.

The rearrangement joins TRBV7-8 to TRBJ1-1; D is perhaps TRBD1 (5 bases). V was cut by 2 bases and J by 4 bases, with 11 bases left in between. The germline V gene encodes CDR1 SGHVS and CDR2 FQNEAQ. The CDR3 is 14 amino acids. CDR3 amino acids: CASSLSQGSTEAFF. In nucleotides, the CDR3 is TGTGCCAGCAGCTTAAGTCAGGGATCCACTGAAGCTTTCTTT. The entire variable domain, with the rest obtained from reference TRBV7-8 and TRBJ1-1, is as follows: GAGVSQSPRYKVAKRGQDVALRCDPISGHVSLFWYQQALGQGPEFLTYFQNEAQLDKSGLPSDRFFAERPEGSVSTLKIQRTQQEDSAVYLCASSLSQGSTEAFFGQGTRLTVV.

The chain uses TRBV3-1 (or the pseudogene TRBV3-2) and TRBJ1-1; perhaps TRBD1 as D (5 bases). The CDR3 length is 13 residues. Trimming removed 7 bases at V and 1 base at J, with 10 bases between. Germline V gene lookup returns CDR1 LGHDT and CDR2 YNNKEL (reference sequence). The chain's CDR3 is CASTPDRNTEAFF. The CDR3 nucleotides are TGTGCCAGCACCCCCGACAGGAACACTGAAGCTTTCTTT.

This chain joins TRBV5-4 and TRBJ1-2; TRBD1 agrees at 8 bases. The V and J ends lost 4 bases and 1 base, in that order; junction bases with no gene match: 9. From germline, CDR1 is SGHNT and CDR2 YYREEE (reference sequence). The CDR3 runs 16 residues. In DNA, the CDR3 is TGTGCCAGCAGCCCAGGGGGCGCAGTCCTTAACTATGGCTACACCTTC. It specifies CASSPGGAVLNYGYTF.

The rearrangement uses TRBV12-3 or TRBV12-4 and TRBJ2-7, with D possibly matching TRBD2 (5 bases). The V end was cut by 5 bases, the J end by 6 bases, with 8 bases between. There are 11 residues in the CDR3. As DNA, the CDR3 is TGTGCCAGCAGTCCTCGGGGCGAGCAGTACTTC. Translated, it gives CASSPRGEQYF.

The chain is built from TRBV9 and TRBJ1-1; TRBD1 matches 7 bases. Germline V gives CDR1 SGDLS, CDR2 YYNGEE. Trimming removed 4 bases from V and 0 bases from J; junction bases left unmatched: 9. The CDR3 runs 16 residues. CDR3 protein: CASSPRQGSMNTEAFF. Written as DNA, the CDR3 is TGTGCCAGCAGCCCTAGACAGGGAAGCATGAACACTGAAGCTTTCTTT.

This rearrangement joins TRBV30 to TRBJ2-3; D is undetermined. Germline loops: CDR1 GTSNPN, CDR2 SVGIG (reference sequence). There are 14 residues in the CDR3. Trimming shortened V by 4 bases and J by 3 bases, and 14 bases separated the two germline ends. The CDR3 nucleotides read TGTGCCTGGACTCCGCAGTTGAGGACAGATACGCAGTATTTT. Translating it yields CAWTPQLRTDTQYF.

This clone was counted a single time. This rearrangement joins TRBV29-1 to TRBJ2-3, with D possibly TRBD2 on 6 matching bases. From germline, CDR1 is SQVTM and CDR2 ANQGSEA. V was shortened by 3 bases and J by 1 base, with 11 bases between the two germline ends. This CDR3 comprises 14 residues. For the CDR3, the DNA is TGCAGCGTTGACGTGTTAGCGGGCACAGATACGCAGTATTTT. This gives the protein CSVDVLAGTDTQYF.

This chain connects TRBV7-2 to TRBJ1-2; D is undetermined. The CDR3 is 14 residues long. The germline gives CDR1 SGHTA, CDR2 FQGNSA. The V and J ends lost 5 bases and 0 bases respectively, with 10 bases between them. The CDR3 nucleotides are TGTGCCAGCAGCCTCAGGTGGACTAACTATGGCTACACCTTC. It specifies CASSLRWTNYGYTF.

This chain links TRBV7-2 with TRBJ2-1; 11 bases are a match to TRBD2. Germline assignment: CDR1 SGHTA and CDR2 FQGNSA. Trimming cost V 5 bases and J 8 bases; bases outside gene matches: 11. The CDR3 runs to 16 residues. CDR3 nucleotide sequence: TGTGCCAGCAGCAGACTAGCGGGACCTGGCGGGCATGAGCAGTTCTTC. Translation gives CASSRLAGPGGHEQFF.

CDR3 sequence (DNA): TGCAGCGTTGATCGCCAGGGGGCCCGAGAGACCCAGTACTTC. The encoded protein is CSVDRQGARETQYF. This chain connects TRBV29-1 to TRBJ2-5, with 8 bases matching TRBD1. Looked up from germline, CDR1 is SQVTM and CDR2 is ANQGSEA. The CDR3 length is 14 residues. The junction had 7 bases not matched to a gene; V was cut back by 3 bases and J by 4 bases.

This clone was recorded only once. The V and J genes are TRBV27 and TRBJ2-5; 8 nucleotides match TRBD2. The CDR3 totals 16 residues. V lost 3 bases and J lost 2; bases outside the gene matches: 8. In germline, CDR1 is MNHEY, CDR2 SMNVEV (reference sequence). CDR3 region: CASSFSGGRWQETQYF. CDR3 sequence (DNA): TGTGCCAGCAGTTTCTCTGGCGGGAGGTGGCAAGAGACCCAGTACTTC.

DNA for the CDR3: TGTGCCACCAGTGAGGCAGGGGGCAACTATGGCTACACCTTC. This gives the protein CATSEAGGNYGYTF. The rearrangement links TRBV24-1 to TRBJ1-2, with 8 bases matching TRBD1. CDR1 and CDR2 from the germline V gene are KGHDR and SFDVKD. The CDR3 contains 14 residues. Trimming took 4 bases from V and 2 from J; bases not matched to a gene: 2.

The genes are TRBV25-1 and TRBJ1-1; D perhaps matches TRBD1 (6 bases). V was shortened by 3 bases and J by 0 bases, with 14 bases between the two germline ends. The CDR3 consists of 16 residues. CDR1 and CDR2 (germline): MGHDK, SYGVNS. This chain's CDR3 is CASSEGEDRMNTEAFF. Written as DNA, the CDR3 is TGTGCCAGCAGTGAGGGGGAAGACAGGATGAACACTGAAGCTTTCTTT.

The rearrangement links TRBV30 to TRBJ1-1, with a weak D call TRBD1 (6 bases). V dropped 5 bases and J dropped 5 bases, with 12 bases sitting between them. Germline-derived CDR1 and CDR2 are GTSNPN and SVGIG (reference sequence). The CDR3 spans 12 residues. The CDR3: CAWSTGMTEAFF. The CDR3 DNA sequence: TGTGCCTGGTCGACAGGTATGACTGAAGCTTTCTTT.

This rearrangement joins TRBV5-1 to TRBJ1-2; the D is unclear. Germline CDR1 and CDR2: SGHRS and YFSETQ. The CDR3 is 15 amino acids. Trimming removed 0 bases from V and 5 bases from J, with 14 bases in between. CDR3 protein: CASSLDFKREYGYTF. DNA of the CDR3: TGCGCCAGCAGCTTGGATTTTAAGAGGGAGTATGGCTACACCTTC.

The V and J genes are TRBV2 and TRBJ2-5; TRBD2 matches 8 bases. Germline V gene data show CDR1 as SNHLY and CDR2 as FYNNEI. CDR3 length: 14 amino acids. Trimming removed 1 base from V and 5 bases from J; junction bases left unmatched: 3. The DNA for the CDR3 is TGTGCCAGCAGTGAAGGCGGGAGGTGGGAGACCCAGTACTTC. The encoded protein is CASSEGGRWETQYF. Based on the CDR3 plus reference TRBV2 and TRBJ2-5, the full variable domain is EPEVTQTPSHQVTQMGQEVILRCVPISNHLYFYWYRQILGQKVEFLVSFYNNEISEKSEIFDDQFSVERPDGSNFTLKIRSTKLEDSAMYFCASSEGGRWETQYFGPGTRLLVL.

In this sample, this clone turned up a few times. J is TRBJ1-5 and V is TRBV16, with D tentatively TRBD1 (5 bases). From germline, CDR1 is KGHSY and CDR2 FQNENV. This CDR3 contains 14 residues. V shed 1 base and J shed 3 bases, with 7 bases lying between them. The CDR3 DNA is TGTGCCAGCAGCCAATTGGACACCAATCAGCCCCAGCATTTT. Its translation: CASSQLDTNQPQHF.

The chain joins TRBV7-6 to TRBJ2-7; 7 bases agree with TRBD1. The J segment lost 0 bases and the V segment lost 1 base, leaving 6 bases of the junction unmatched. Germline CDR1 is SGHVS and CDR2 is FNYEAQ. The CDR3 sequence is 16 residues long. The CDR3 DNA is TGTGCCAGCAGCTTAGAGGGGGCAGGCACCTCCTACGAGCAGTACTTC. This encodes CASSLEGAGTSYEQYF.

The chain uses TRBV28 and TRBJ2-3; 7 nucleotides agree with TRBD1. With 6 bases clipped from V and 1 base from J, the junction kept 7 bases outside the gene matches. Germline V gene data show CDR1 as MDHEN and CDR2 as SYDVKM. This CDR3 has 15 amino acids. CDR3 coding DNA: TGTGCCAGCAGCCTCACCGGGACAGGCACAGATACGCAGTATTTT. Its protein is CASSLTGTGTDTQYF.